This T cell receptor beta chain was obtained from a study of Graves' ophthalmopathy and Graves' hyperthyroidism (dated by TCRdb to 2016 to 2019). General notes on the study: Peripheral blood was collected at initial diagnosis, before any treatment. Once sampling was done, hyperthyroidism patients were given methimazole at a starting dose of 30 mg daily, while ophthalmopathy patients were given high-dose intravenous methylprednisolone. To explore V-J signatures distinguishing ophthalmopathy from hyperthyroidism, a discovery set of some 100 patients (fewer than 45 ophthalmopathy, some 57 stable hyperthyroidism) was enrolled. T-cell repertoires of thyroid tissue and blood were compared in five or six hyperthyroidism patients. In total, approximately 130 blood samples were TCR-sequenced: roughly 45 ophthalmopathy, 75 hyperthyroidism and around 17 hyperthyroidism-to-ophthalmopathy patients. The 100 or so discovery patients were divided at random into training and test sets in a 7:3 ratio. The study used TCR beta repertoire signatures to distinguish Graves' ophthalmopathy from Graves' hyperthyroidism and to predict progression to ophthalmopathy. The independent validation cohort included 20 or so hyperthyroidism patients plus 17 patients who later progressed from hyperthyroidism to ophthalmopathy. Broader findings and caveats from the paper: Most expanded thyroid clonotypes with a frequency above 0.001 also appeared in blood, which suggests that blood repertoires may reflect the immune response in the thyroid. In validation, the model predicted ophthalmopathy progression with 55% to 71% sensitivity and 72.22% specificity; more than ten predicted patients were CT-confirmed with GO in a median of about 6.1 months. In cross-validation, the 13-signature model distinguished ophthalmopathy from stable hyperthyroidism with approximately 90% sensitivity and 81.08% specificity, while in the test set the corresponding values were about 80% and 75%. Sample size was not statistically predetermined, and group allocation was not concealed from the investigators.

TCR beta CDR3 regions were amplified from RNA transcripts for repertoire sequencing. A first-round RT-PCR used HTBI primers with the Qiagen OneStep RT-PCR kit, followed by a second-round multiplex PCR, size selection and purification. The libraries underwent paired-end sequencing with 100 bp reads on an Illumina HiSeq2000. The study's own analysis went as follows. Reads were processed with SOAPnuke, discarding reads with adapters, uncalled bases, mean Phred below 15, or no exact constant-primer or identifier match. COPE v1.2.5 was used to merge high-quality paired reads. Clonotypes were defined as unique nucleotide sequences and were aligned to IMGT TRB V, D and J references using MiTCR v1.1. Only V-J combinations with frequency above 0.0001 were analysed, covering around 99% of repertoires. For each V-J combination, a TCR clonal expansion and chaos score was defined as F50 clonal expansion divided by the chaos observed in the TCRdist matrix. Welch's t-statistics and random forest were used to narrow the features down to around twelve V-J combinations, which were then fed into a naive Bayes classifier. Thyroid-blood repertoire similarity was quantified with the Morisita-Horn index. The public reads were quality trimmed at Q25 with fastp and then assembled into clones with MiXCR by TCRdb, keeping productive beta chains. Identical CDR3 protein sequences are pooled into one entry, listed with their most common genes and DNA. These V and J calls rely on TCRdb rather than the paper's analysis. The table for this sample lists about 480,000 distinct CDR3 sequences; approximately 15% of them were counted only once. The ten largest clonotypes hold about a tenth of the sample.

This clonotype was found many times. Its recognized antigen is unknown. No base qualities exist here, and no much larger clone lies one base off it. Ophthalmopathy patients were characterized by moderately to severely active disease, a Clinical Activity Score of at least 3, a NOSPECS grade of at least 4, and a disease duration under 3 months. Patients with other autoimmune diseases, uncontrolled infections, pregnancy or lactation were excluded from the study. Clinical symptoms, serum thyroxine, TRAb, thyroid ultrasound and orbital computed tomography formed the basis of the diagnosis. Ficoll-Paque density gradient centrifugation was used to isolate PBMCs from around 10 ml of fresh peripheral blood. Total RNA was extracted using Trizol reagent, and RNA quality was checked on an Agilent 2100 Bioanalyzer. The clonotype was recovered from a woman aged 25 to 39 with Graves' ophthalmopathy. Donor details come from another sample of the same person, matched by shared clones. Source material: blood.

The CDR3 protein sequence reads: CATSRDPVETQYF. The bases are TGTGCCACCAGCAGAGATCCGGTGGAGACCCAGTACTTC. This chain joins TRBV15 to TRBJ2-5, with no confidently assigned D gene. Deletion took 0 bases off V and 5 bases off J, with a span of 7 bases between the germline ends. Taken from cysteine to phenylalanine, the CDR3 has 13 residues. Only the CDR3 portion is preserved as DNA: 39 bases, with reading frame beginning at the first base. CDR1 and CDR2 were assigned from the germline V gene (reference sequence) as LNHNV and YYDKDF.